This entry describes one TCR beta chain. This clonotype occurred many times. The antigen it binds to is not known. No base-level quality is on record; no much larger clone is a single base apart. This entry belongs to a study of neurological immune-mediated disorders (dated by TCRdb to between 2018 and 2021). Describing the broader study: Peripheral blood TCR-beta repertoires from HTLV-I-associated myelopathy (HAM/TSP) patients, multiple sclerosis patients and healthy controls were compared by UMI-based sequencing. Alongside PBMC samples, the set of approximately 100 TCR-beta libraries contained longitudinal samples, technical triplicates, and paired CD4+ and CD8+ T-cell subsets that had been sorted. The cohort included around 70 subjects: roughly 15 with HAM/TSP, about 35 with multiple sclerosis, and around 20 healthy controls.

Results the study describes overall, beyond this receptor: TCR clonal expansion was highest in HAM/TSP patients and lowest in MS patients, with MS patients falling below even healthy controls. No identical CDR3 amino acid sequences were found to be shared among expanded clones across subjects, suggesting that TCR-beta repertoires were private in all groups.

cDNA was synthesized by template-switch 5'RACE using a primer carrying a 10-nucleotide random unique molecular identifier by which each TCR transcript was tagged. Every sequencing run yielded over 190 million TCR-beta sequences covering 15-18 subjects. The RNeasy kit was used to extract total RNA. The KAPA Real-time Library Amplification kit was used to amplify TCR-beta VDJ regions with primers targeting the TCR constant region and the 5'RACE anchor. Sample indexes and Illumina adaptors were added in a first PCR, and a second PCR then increased library yield. After purification with Ampure beads, the TCR product of roughly 650 bp was size-selected on a 2% E-gel SizeSelection system. Before pooling, library quality was checked on a Bioanalyzer, concentration was measured with Qubit, and libraries were quantified with the Kapa Library Quantification kit. Libraries were sequenced paired-end 2 x 150 bp on an Illumina HiSeq 2500. To increase sequence diversity, about 25-31% phiX was spiked into each library pool. Per the original workflow: Quality-filtered reads were processed with the UMI-based MiGEC pipeline, which removed over 80% of raw TCR sequences during error correction. VDJ genes were aligned to IMGT germline references, and each clonotype was defined by a unique CDR3 amino acid sequence together with V-J genes. VDJtools evaluated clonal expansion, Shannon diversity and CDR3 relatedness (CalcPairwiseDistances, ClusterSamples); CLCbio workbench built phylogenetic trees. Clones with at least 8 unique UMIs were defined as expanded, with this threshold being based on coefficient-of-variation modelling across technical triplicates. Using fastp at Q25 and MiXCR, TCRdb reprocessed the public reads and kept productive beta chains. When rows share a CDR3 protein, they turn into one entry using the most common DNA and genes. The V and J calls and clone size come from TCRdb's table, not from the authors' own analysis. This sample is represented by about 20,000 distinct CDR3 sequences; roughly a tenth of them were singletons. Together, the top ten hold 20% to 25% of the sample.

For unsorted PBMC libraries, 2 million PBMCs were used after storage in RNAlater at -80 degrees C until RNA extraction. Peripheral blood was subjected to Ficoll-Hypaque density gradient centrifugation to isolate PBMCs, which were then cryopreserved in liquid nitrogen. The germline V gene specifies KGHSH as CDR1 and LQKENI as CDR2. Clipping removes 4 bases from V and 5 bases from J, with 8 as the unmatched junction base count. Its CDR3 holds 14 amino acids, cysteine through phenylalanine. Left in the record is the CDR3 DNA by itself, 42 bases read in frame from the first base. The sequence was collected from a woman aged 55 to 70 with HTLV-1-associated myelopathy (HAM/TSP). This chain is built from TRBV18 and TRBJ2-7; 7 central nucleotides agree with TRBD1. Sample: PBMCs. This receptor carries the CDR3 CASSRQGEIDEQYF. The nucleotide sequence reads as follows: TGTGCCAGCTCACGCCAGGGGGAGATCGACGAGCAGTACTTC.